Following are 3 T cell receptor beta chains from one sample sequenced in a study of shared clonotypes between healthy human individuals. Sequencing was performed with immunoSEQ multiplex PCR; in TCRdb, only in-frame clones are kept and a portion is missing. The data show around 1,100,000 clones, around 77% seen once. Input material: memory CD4+ T cells from PBMCs. Subset given: CD45RA-negative fraction. The receptors shown here come from a young man in good health. Some clones in this sample may be carry-over from other donors' samples.

V usage is TRBV4-1 and J usage is TRBJ2-4; a weak D match, TRBD1 (5 bases). The CDR3 has 16 residues. Per the germline V gene, CDR1 is MGHRA and CDR2 is YSYEKL. Between the trimmed V and J ends, which lost 0 bases and 5 bases, there was a span of 14 bases. The CDR3 nucleotides are TGCGCCAGCAGCCAAGATCTATCCCGACAGCAAAACATTCAGTACTTC. Translation gives CASSQDLSRQQNIQYF.

The chain carries TRBV28 and TRBJ2-7, with D perhaps matching TRBD1 (6 bases). This CDR3 spans 14 amino acids. The germline CDR1 and CDR2 sequences are MDHEN and SYDVKM. V shed 6 bases and J shed 4 bases, with 16 bases lying between them. CDR3 nucleotide sequence: TGTGCCAGCAGGATGAGACAGGTAGTTTACGAGCAGTACTTC. Its translation is CASRMRQVVYEQYF.

This chain connects TRBV30 to TRBJ1-1; 11 nucleotides match TRBD1. Germline CDR1 and CDR2: GTSNPN and SVGIG (reference sequence). The CDR3 extends over 13 amino acids. The CDR3 loop reads CAAAPGQGVIAFF. The CDR3 nucleotides read TGTGCTGCGGCTCCGGGACAGGGGGTAATCGCTTTCTTT.